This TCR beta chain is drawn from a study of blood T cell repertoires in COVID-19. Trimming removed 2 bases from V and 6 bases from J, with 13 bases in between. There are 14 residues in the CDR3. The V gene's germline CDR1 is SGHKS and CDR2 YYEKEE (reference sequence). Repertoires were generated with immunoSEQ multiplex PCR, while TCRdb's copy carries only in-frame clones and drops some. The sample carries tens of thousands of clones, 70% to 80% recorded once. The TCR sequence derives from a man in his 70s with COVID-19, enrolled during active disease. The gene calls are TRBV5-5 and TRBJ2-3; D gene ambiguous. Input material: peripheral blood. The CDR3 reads CASSLLNSGDTQYF. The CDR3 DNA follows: TGTGCCAGCAGCTTATTAAACAGTGGGGATACGCAGTATTTT.